These T cell receptor beta chains were read from a single sample in a study of blood T cell repertoires in COVID-19. Generated by immunoSEQ multiplex PCR, the TCRdb table keeps only in-frame clones and is missing some. The data contain tens of thousands of clones, roughly 85% of them singletons. Material for sequencing was peripheral blood. The receptors were sampled from a young man with acute or convalescent COVID-19. CDR3s include the opening cysteine and the closing phenylalanine or tryptophan. Each record gives: J gene, D gene, V gene, clone size, CDR3 DNA, CDR3 protein. A D gene is named only where the DNA matches it firmly. Only some rows state a clone size, as once, few, many or a class for expanded clones.

>TRBJ2-7|TRBD1|TRBV18|.
TGTGCCAGCTCACGGATGGACAGGTCCTCAGCCGAGCAGTACTTC
CASSRMDRSSAEQYF
>TRBJ2-5|TRBD1|TRBV7-8|.
TGTGCCAGCAGCTTAGGACAGGGAGAGACCCAGTACTTC
CASSLGQGETQYF
>TRBJ1-2|.|TRBV10-2|.
TGCGCCAGCAGTGAGTCGCGTAACTATGGCTACACCTTC
CASSESRNYGYTF
>TRBJ1-5|TRBD1|TRBV20-1|.
TGCAGTGCTAGTCCCCGGGGACAGACTAGGCATCAGCCCCAGCATTTT
CSASPRGQTRHQPQHF
>TRBJ2-2|TRBD1|TRBV4-1|.
TGCGCCAGCAGCCAGTTAAAACAGGGGGCGTTATCCGTTCACACCGGGGAGCTGTTTTTT
CASSQLKQGALSVHTGELFF
>TRBJ2-1|TRBD1|TRBV7-9|once
TGTGCCAGCAGCTTCCTACGACAGGGGTTAGATGAGCAGTTCTTC
CASSFLRQGLDEQFF
>TRBJ2-1|.|TRBV27|once
TGTGCCAGCAGAAACAGGGGCGGGACATACTCCTACAATGAGCAGTTCTTC
CASRNRGGTYSYNEQFF
>TRBJ2-1|TRBD2|TRBV9|.
TGTGCCAGCAGCGTAGCCGGTGGGAGGGGCAATGAGCAGTTCTTC
CASSVAGGRGNEQFF
>TRBJ2-3|TRBD1|TRBV28|.
TGTGCCAGCAGTAGGGACAGTAGCACAGATACGCAGTATTTT
CASSRDSSTDTQYF
>TRBJ2-2|.|TRBV5-5|once
TGTGCCAGCAGCTCCGTTCCCGGGACTGTTTCCGGGGAGCTGTTTTTT
CASSSVPGTVSGELFF